This entry features one TCR beta chain sequence. These data originate in a study of blood T cell repertoires in COVID-19. The protocol was immunoSEQ multiplex PCR, while the TCRdb copy is restricted to in-frame clones and leaves out a portion. The table has roughly 300,000 clones, 85% seen once. The origin of this receptor is a human donor in a cohort sampled during active COVID-19. The specimen was peripheral blood.

The CDR3: CASSLRPGLAETQYF. CDR3 DNA: TGTGCCAGCAGTTTACGCCCGGGACTAGCAGAGACCCAGTACTTC. J is TRBJ2-5 and V is TRBV27; 9 bases map to TRBD2. The V segment lost 2 bases and the J segment 4 bases; nucleotides outside the gene matches: 5. Germline V gene lookup returns CDR1 MNHEY and CDR2 SMNVEV (reference sequence). The CDR3 has 15 amino acids.